A single T cell receptor beta chain is shown here with its context. This clonotype was detected many times. Its target antigen remains unknown. Base qualities are not at hand, and no much larger clone is one base apart. Ophthalmopathy patients had moderately to severely active disease, with a Clinical Activity Score of 3 or more, a NOSPECS grade of 4 or more, and a disease duration of less than 3 months. The study excluded patients with uncontrolled infections, other autoimmune diseases, pregnancy or lactation. Clinical symptoms, serum thyroxine and TRAb, thyroid ultrasound, and orbital computed tomography formed the basis for the diagnoses. Ficoll-Paque density gradient centrifugation was used to isolate PBMCs from around 10 ml of fresh peripheral blood. Trizol reagent was used to extract total RNA, and RNA quality was then checked on an Agilent 2100 Bioanalyzer. The germline V gene sets CDR1 to MDHEN and CDR2 to SYDVKM. V gives up 4 bases and J gives up 3 bases, and the segment between their germline ends measures 18 bases. From the cysteine through the phenylalanine, the CDR3 covers 16 amino acids. Only the CDR3 part of the read is kept: 48 bases, read in frame from the first base.

The data derive from a study of T cells in Graves' hyperthyroidism and ophthalmopathy (dated by TCRdb to about 2019). For the wider study: Peripheral blood was collected at initial diagnosis, before any treatment. To identify distinguishing TCR V-J signatures, a discovery cohort of 100 patients was used, comprising 43 with Graves' ophthalmopathy and 57 with stable Graves' hyperthyroidism. Prospective prediction of ophthalmopathy was tested in an independent validation cohort consisting of about 20 hyperthyroidism patients and some 15 patients who later progressed to ophthalmopathy. For training and testing, the 100 patients in the discovery cohort were randomly divided in a 7:3 ratio. Thyroid tissue and blood T-cell repertoires from six or seven Graves' hyperthyroidism patients were also compared in the study. After blood sampling, hyperthyroidism patients were treated with methimazole at a starting dose of 30 mg daily, and ophthalmopathy patients were treated with high-dose intravenous methylprednisolone. The paper reports TCR Vbeta CDR3 sequencing of some 140 peripheral blood samples: 40 to 45 ophthalmopathy, approximately 74 hyperthyroidism and 17 progressor patients. Points the paper makes about the study in general: In validation, the model predicted progression to ophthalmopathy with around 71% sensitivity and approximately 78% specificity, a median of roughly seven months before onset. A model built on a 13 V-J signature distinguished ophthalmopathy from stable hyperthyroidism, reaching about 88% sensitivity and about 81% specificity in cross-validation and 80%/75% in testing. Most expanded thyroid clonotypes (frequency above 0.001) were also detected in blood, a finding suggesting that blood repertoires may reflect thyroid immune responses. No statistical method was used to fix the sample size in advance, and group allocation was not hidden from the investigators.

TCR beta CDR3 regions were amplified from RNA transcripts. For the first round of RT-PCR on the TCR CDR3, the HTBI primer set was used together with the Qiagen OneStep RT-PCR kit. The libraries were constructed in a second round of multiplex PCR and then size-selected and purified. The libraries were sequenced on an Illumina HiSeq2000 using paired-end 100 bp reads. The original pipeline was this. SOAPnuke was used to process the raw data, with reads discarded if the reads contained adapters or uncalled bases, had a mean Phred below 15, or lacked an exact constant-primer or identifier match. COPE v1.2.5 was used to merge high-quality paired reads, and clonotypes were defined as unique nucleotide sequences. MiTCR v1.1 was used to align clonotypes to the IMGT TRBV, TRBD and TRBJ reference segments. The analysis was restricted to V-J combinations with a frequency above 0.0001, which together covered 98% to 99.2% of the repertoires. A TCS score was defined as the ratio between F50 (clonal expansion) and ExV (chaos), using BLOSUM62-based TCRdist between CDR3 peptides within each V-J. Welch's t-statistics and random forest reduced around 510 V-J features to 13, which were used in a naive Bayes classifier (R e1071). The raw public reads went through TCRdb reprocessing: fastp at Q25, MiXCR clone calling, in-frame beta chains kept. Every entry covers one CDR3 protein and lists the most common genes and DNA from its rows. The V and J calls follow TCRdb's processing rather than the paper's. For this sample there are hundreds of thousands of distinct CDR3 sequences; roughly 22% appear just once. Jointly, the top ten make up about 60% of the sample.

The receptor comes from a young man with Graves' ophthalmopathy. The chain uses TRBV28 and TRBJ1-2; the D gene is perhaps TRBD1, from 6 matching bases. The specimen sequenced was blood. The DNA reads TGTGCCAGCAGTTATAACAGGGCCCGTCTTGACTATGGCTACACCTTC. Translated, this is CASSYNRARLDYGYTF.